Listed below are T cell receptor beta chains from one sample, sequenced in a study of blood T cell repertoires in COVID-19. TCRdb's table, derived via immunoSEQ multiplex PCR, lists solely in-frame clones and lacks some. Among some 97,000 clones, approximately 91% were seen once, and the ten largest hold 6.5%. What was sequenced was peripheral blood. Source of these receptors: a woman aged 55-70 years with acute or convalescent COVID-19. The CDR3 runs from the conserved cysteine through the conserved F or W. D genes are given only for firm matches. Clone size is stated in some rows and not others, as once, few, many or a class when expanded.

J | D | V | size | CDR3 | DNA
TRBJ1-5 | - | TRBV3-1/TRBV3-2 | once | CASSQTANQPQHF | TGTGCCAGCAGCCAAACTGCTAATCAGCCCCAGCATTTT
TRBJ1-2 | TRBD1 | TRBV25-1 | - | CASSATGGSYGYTF | TGTGCCAGCAGTGCGACAGGGGGTAGCTATGGCTACACCTTC
TRBJ2-1 | TRBD2 | TRBV24-1 | once | CATSGLPAGAARMEQFF | TGTGCCACCAGTGGTCTCCCGGCGGGAGCGGCGAGAATGGAGCAGTTCTTC
TRBJ1-5 | - | TRBV28 | - | CASSPGGTGNQPQHF | TGTGCCAGCAGTCCGGGGGGGACGGGGAATCAGCCCCAGCATTTT
TRBJ1-3 | - | TRBV6-5 | - | CASSYRGSGNTIYF | TGTGCCAGCAGTTACCGGGGTTCTGGAAACACCATATATTTT
TRBJ1-1 | - | TRBV6-5 | - | CASTLNRQLNTEAFF | TGTGCCAGCACCCTTAACAGGCAATTGAACACTGAAGCTTTCTTT
TRBJ1-3 | TRBD1 | TRBV5-1 | - | CASSPRDRDGNTIYF | TGCGCCAGCAGCCCGCGGGACAGGGATGGAAACACCATATATTTT
TRBJ1-6 | - | TRBV18 | - | CASSPNRQENSPLHF | TGTGCCAGCTCCCCGAATAGACAGGAAAATTCACCCCTCCACTTT
TRBJ2-1 | TRBD2 | TRBV7-6 | - | CASSLGGLAGYNEQFF | TGTGCCAGCAGCTTGGGTGGACTAGCGGGATACAATGAGCAGTTCTTC
TRBJ2-2 | TRBD1 | TRBV3-1/TRBV3-2 | - | CASSRGQGAGGELFF | TGTGCCAGCAGCCGCGGACAGGGGGCGGGCGGGGAGCTGTTTTTT
TRBJ1-2 | TRBD1 | TRBV19 | - | CASSFPGGARYGYTF | TGTGCCAGTAGTTTCCCAGGGGGCGCTCGGTATGGCTACACCTTC
TRBJ2-1 | - | TRBV21-1 | - | CASRKLAGGRNEQFF | TGTGCCAGCAGGAAACTAGCGGGAGGGAGGAATGAGCAGTTCTTC
TRBJ2-2 | TRBD2 | TRBV14 | - | CASSQGLAGSIDTGELFF | TGTGCCAGCAGCCAAGGACTAGCGGGAAGTATCGACACCGGGGAGCTGTTTTTT
TRBJ2-2 | - | TRBV5-1 | once | CASSSRGLQNTGELFF | TGCGCCAGCAGCTCCCGGGGACTTCAAAACACCGGGGAGCTGTTTTTT
TRBJ2-1 | - | TRBV19 | few | CASSLTGVWDEQFF | TGTGCCAGTAGCCTTACGGGGGTTTGGGATGAGCAGTTCTTC
TRBJ2-5 | TRBD1 | TRBV12-3/TRBV12-4 | few | CASSSDRGQTQYF | TGTGCCAGCAGCTCCGACAGGGGTCAGACCCAGTACTTC
TRBJ2-1 | TRBD2 | TRBV6-5 | once | CASSLAGVVDEQFF | TGTGCCAGCAGCCTAGCGGGAGTGGTCGATGAGCAGTTCTTC
TRBJ1-6 | TRBD1 | TRBV2 | - | CASSPRQGVLHF | TGTGCCAGCAGTCCCCGACAGGGAGTCCTCCACTTT
TRBJ2-2 | - | TRBV14 | - | CASSQELGPGTGELFF | TGTGCCAGCAGCCAAGAACTGGGCCCGGGGACCGGGGAGCTGTTTTTT
TRBJ2-3 | - | TRBV6-2/TRBV6-3 | few | CASSYSGRTDTQYF | TGTGCCAGCAGTTACAGTGGCAGAACAGATACGCAGTATTTT
TRBJ2-2 | TRBD2 | TRBV10-3 | - | CAISEQGLAGARELFF | TGTGCCATCAGTGAGCAGGGACTAGCGGGGGCGCGGGAGCTGTTTTTT
TRBJ1-1 | - | TRBV12-5 | - | CASSQQGLLVTEAFF | TGTGCTAGTTCCCAACAGGGTTTACTAGTCACTGAAGCTTTCTTT
TRBJ1-1 | - | TRBV27 | few | CASTTSPNTEAFF | TGTGCCAGCACCACATCCCCGAACACTGAAGCTTTCTTT
TRBJ2-1 | TRBD1 | TRBV7-6 | - | CASSPILQGSLGNEQFF | TGTGCCAGCAGCCCGATCCTACAGGGGTCTTTAGGGAATGAGCAGTTCTTC
TRBJ2-5 | - | TRBV6-1 | once | CASTPPGARETQYF | TGTGCCAGCACCCCACCGGGAGCTAGAGAGACCCAGTACTTC
TRBJ2-3 | - | TRBV10-2 | - | CAGKGLASDTQYF | TGCGCCGGCAAGGGTCTAGCTTCAGATACGCAGTATTTT
TRBJ1-2 | TRBD1 | TRBV11-3 | - | CASSFRDRVDYGYTF | TGTGCCAGCAGCTTCCGGGACAGGGTGGACTATGGCTACACCTTC
TRBJ1-2 | - | TRBV11-2 | - | CASSPQGLGYTF | TGTGCCAGCAGCCCTCAGGGGCTCGGCTACACCTTC
TRBJ2-1 | - | TRBV2 | - | CASSRRGSGSSYNEQFF | TGTGCCAGCTCCCGCCGCGGGTCGGGGAGCTCCTACAATGAGCAGTTCTTC
TRBJ1-6 | - | TRBV11-3 | - | CASIRNSPLHF | TGTGCCAGCATCCGGAATTCACCCCTCCACTTT
TRBJ1-2 | TRBD1 | TRBV6-5 | - | CASSWGGTDPYGYTF | TGTGCCAGCAGTTGGGGCGGGACAGACCCCTATGGCTACACCTTC
TRBJ2-1 | - | TRBV6-5 | - | CASSPQGYYNEQFF | TGTGCCAGCAGTCCTCAGGGGTACTACAATGAGCAGTTCTTC
TRBJ2-5 | TRBD1 | TRBV5-1 | - | CASGDSKETQYF | TGCGCCAGCGGGGACAGTAAAGAGACCCAGTACTTC
TRBJ1-4 | TRBD1 | TRBV4-1 | - | CASSQSGTGREKLFF | TGCGCCAGCAGCCAATCCGGGACAGGGCGCGAAAAACTGTTTTTT
TRBJ2-7 | - | TRBV6-1 | - | CASSALSIRDTRPNEQYF | TGTGCCAGCAGTGCCCTCTCAATCCGGGACACCCGCCCCAACGAGCAGTACTTC
TRBJ2-7 | TRBD2 | TRBV7-2 | once | CASRPSGYSYEQYF | TGTGCCAGCAGACCTAGCGGGTATTCTTACGAGCAGTACTTC
TRBJ2-1 | TRBD2 | TRBV6-5 | - | CASSPSGRNEQFF | TGTGCCAGCAGTCCTAGCGGGAGGAATGAGCAGTTCTTC
TRBJ1-1 | - | TRBV30 | - | CAWTGQTEAFF | TGTGCCTGGACAGGGCAAACTGAAGCTTTCTTT
TRBJ1-2 | TRBD1 | TRBV7-9 | - | CASSLEQGDGYTF | TGTGCCAGCAGCTTAGAACAGGGGGATGGCTACACCTTC
TRBJ1-5 | - | TRBV5-5 | - | CASMGEGLSNQPQHF | TGTGCCAGCATGGGGGAGGGCCTTAGCAATCAGCCCCAGCATTTT
TRBJ2-2 | - | TRBV18 | - | CASSSLTNTGELFF | TGTGCCAGCTCATCCTTAACGAACACCGGGGAGCTGTTTTTT
TRBJ2-5 | - | TRBV6-5 | - | CASTRLVAGETQYF | TGTGCCAGCACCAGACTAGTAGCTGGAGAGACCCAGTACTTC
TRBJ1-1 | - | TRBV10-2 | few | CASSESPTSTDKAFF | TGCGCCAGCAGTGAGTCTCCGACCTCGACAGATAAAGCTTTCTTT
TRBJ2-3 | - | TRBV29-1 | - | CSVGRGTPSDTQYF | TGCAGCGTGGGTCGCGGGACTCCATCAGATACGCAGTATTTT
TRBJ2-1 | - | TRBV15 | - | CATSGLFGEQFF | TGTGCCACCAGCGGACTTTTTGGCGAGCAGTTCTTC
TRBJ2-2 | - | TRBV6-1 | - | CASSVQGPSISGELFF | TGTGCCAGCAGTGTCCAGGGCCCCTCCATCTCCGGGGAGCTGTTTTTT
TRBJ2-1 | TRBD2 | TRBV6-1 | few | CASSAPSGLAVYNEQFF | TGTGCCAGCAGTGCGCCGTCGGGACTAGCGGTTTACAATGAGCAGTTCTTC
TRBJ1-4 | - | TRBV10-3 | - | CAISNTGVGNEKLFF | TGTGCCATCAGCAATACGGGGGTCGGAAATGAAAAACTGTTTTTT
TRBJ1-5 | TRBD1 | TRBV27 | - | CASSPRTGTNQPQHF | TGTGCCAGCAGTCCCCGGACAGGCACCAATCAGCCCCAGCATTTT
TRBJ2-1 | TRBD1 | TRBV18 | - | CASSTAGTGGSPYNEQFF | TGTGCCAGCTCAACTGCCGGGACAGGGGGGTCCCCCTACAATGAGCAGTTCTTC
TRBJ2-3 | TRBD2 | TRBV24-1 | - | CATSDLAGDSTDTQYF | TGTGCCACCAGTGATCTAGCGGGGGACAGCACAGATACGCAGTATTTT
TRBJ1-2 | - | TRBV7-9 | - | CASSPMAGVDYTF | TGTGCCAGCAGCCCGATGGCAGGGGTTGACTACACCTTC
TRBJ1-1 | - | TRBV19 | - | CASSIESPSNTEAFF | TGTGCCAGTAGTATAGAAAGCCCATCAAACACTGAAGCTTTCTTT
TRBJ1-4 | TRBD1 | TRBV30 | - | CAWSQGARATNEKLFF | TGTGCCTGGTCGCAGGGGGCGCGGGCAACTAATGAAAAACTGTTTTTT
TRBJ2-4 | TRBD2 | TRBV3-1/TRBV3-2 | - | CASSQETSLHRGSIQYF | TGTGCCAGCAGCCAAGAGACTAGCCTACACCGAGGCAGCATTCAGTACTTC
TRBJ1-5 | - | TRBV7-9 | - | CASSSPWTAQPQHF | TGTGCCAGCAGCTCCCCATGGACAGCTCAGCCCCAGCATTTT
TRBJ2-3 | - | TRBV7-2 | - | CASSAPLSYTQYF | TGTGCCAGCAGCGCACCACTCTCCTATACGCAGTATTTT
TRBJ2-7 | TRBD2 | TRBV6-6 | - | CASSYSALAGAEQYF | TGTGCCAGCAGTTACTCAGCCCTAGCGGGAGCCGAGCAGTACTTC
TRBJ2-2 | TRBD2 | TRBV4-2 | - | CASSRGTSGNTGELFF | TGTGCCAGCAGCCGAGGGACTAGCGGGAACACCGGGGAGCTGTTTTTT
TRBJ2-5 | - | TRBV25-1 | - | CASSDFRVETQYF | TGTGCCAGCAGTGATTTCCGGGTTGAGACCCAGTACTTC